This entry lists 17 T cell receptor beta chains sequenced from one sample in a study of shared clonotypes between healthy human individuals. Repertoires were generated with immunoSEQ multiplex PCR, while TCRdb's copy carries only in-frame clones and drops some. The table lists 2 million to 2.5 million clones, roughly 90% of them singletons. The sample was naive CD4+ T cells from PBMCs. As for subset: CD45RA+ positively selected. The receptor source for this set is a man aged 18 to 35 in good health. Some clones in this sample may be carry-over from other donors' samples.

V usage is TRBV20-1 and J usage is TRBJ2-5; D is unresolved. The CDR3 loop spans 10 amino acids. Trimming left V 5 bases short and J 5 bases short, with 6 bases between. The germline V gene has CDR1 DFQATT and CDR2 SNEGSKA (reference sequence). CDR3 DNA sequence: TGCAGTGCTGGCTGGGAGACCCAGTACTTC. This translates into CSAGWETQYF.

V and J are TRBV7-2 and TRBJ2-3; weak D call: TRBD2 (6 bases). The CDR3 consists of 19 residues. V shed 5 bases and J shed 4 bases, with 28 bases lying between them. Germline loops: CDR1 SGHTA, CDR2 FQGNSA. The chain's CDR3 is CASSVRGTGLSVSADTQYF. The CDR3 DNA reads as TGTGCCAGCAGCGTGAGAGGCACGGGACTGTCAGTATCGGCAGATACGCAGTATTTT.

The chain has TRBV28 and TRBJ2-5; a weak D match, TRBD1 (7 bases). CDR1 and CDR2 (germline): MDHEN, SYDVKM. This CDR3 spans 13 amino acids. Deletions cut 5 bases from V and 5 bases from J, with 12 bases between. This CDR3 is CASSGGGGETQYF. The CDR3 DNA follows: TGTGCCAGCAGTGGAGGGGGCGGTGAGACCCAGTACTTC.

The chain couples TRBV21-1 to TRBJ1-2; the listed D gene, TRBD1, was not tested against the DNA. TRBV21-1 is flagged as a pseudogene. The CDR3 loop spans 15 amino acids. This CDR3 is CASSKPRDSLYGYTF. The CDR3 DNA follows: TGTGCCAGCAGCAAACCCCGGGACAGCCTCTATGGCTACACCTTC.

V gene TRBV4-1 combines with J gene TRBJ1-5; TRBD1 might be the D (6 bases). Germline V lookup: CDR1 MGHRA, CDR2 YSYEKL. This CDR3 region has 17 residues. Trimming removed 4 bases from V and 6 bases from J, with 22 bases in between. CDR3 amino acids: CASSPGGGGSFPQPQHF. The CDR3 DNA is TGCGCCAGCAGCCCGGGAGGGGGAGGTTCGTTCCCTCAGCCCCAGCATTTT.

V and J are TRBV12-2 and TRBJ1-1. TRBV12-2 corresponds to a pseudogene. CDR3 length: 16 amino acids. The CDR3 reads CASRLARAQPNTEAFF. CDR3 DNA sequence: TGTGCAAGTCGCTTAGCAAGGGCCCAGCCAAACACTGAAGCTTTCTTT.

This clone is a singleton in its sample. This chain connects TRBV10-3 to TRBJ2-3; 8 bases are a match to TRBD2. Trimming removed 6 bases from V and 2 bases from J; junction bases left unmatched: 4. Germline V gene sequence: CDR1 ENHRY, CDR2 SYGVKD. The CDR3 consists of 14 residues. The CDR3 spells CAISGRGDTDTQYF. The CDR3 bases are TGTGCCATCAGCGGGAGGGGAGACACAGATACGCAGTATTTT.

This clone has a single count. V gene TRBV5-4 combines with J gene TRBJ1-1; D may be TRBD1 (6 bases). Germline V gives CDR1 SGHNT, CDR2 YYREEE (reference sequence). This CDR3 comprises 13 residues. Trimming took off 5 bases at V and 6 bases at J, with 14 bases between the two ends. Here the CDR3 reads CASRRTGLAEAFF. CDR3 in DNA: TGTGCCAGCAGGCGAACAGGGTTGGCTGAAGCTTTCTTT.

This sequence joins TRBV28 and TRBJ1-4; a weak D match, TRBD1 (6 bases). V lost 6 bases, J lost 5 bases, and 16 bases lay in between. The germline gives CDR1 MDHEN, CDR2 SYDVKM. The CDR3 consists of 15 residues. DNA of the CDR3: TGTGCCAGCAGCTTTATGGGGGGGCAAAATGAAAAACTGTTTTTT. Amino acid sequence: CASSFMGGQNEKLFF.

The CDR3: CASSLQGAIYEQYF. The CDR3, as DNA: TGTGCCAGTTCGCTACAGGGGGCTATCTACGAGCAGTACTTC. V is TRBV19 and J is TRBJ2-7, with 9 bases that match TRBD1. V dropped 8 bases and J dropped 3; count of bases not matched to a gene: 8. The CDR3 runs to 14 residues. Germline lookup yields CDR1 LNHDA and CDR2 SQIVND (reference sequence).

This clone occurred once. V gene TRBV6-6 combines with J gene TRBJ2-7; 7 nucleotides agree with TRBD2. After removal of 10 bases from V and 2 bases from J, the junction contained 8 bases not matched to a gene. Germline values: CDR1 MNHNY, CDR2 SVGAGI (reference sequence). The CDR3 extends over 13 amino acids. CDR3 nucleotides: TGTGCCACCAGACCCGGGACTACCTACGAGCAGTACTTC. This translates into CATRPGTTYEQYF.

CDR3 nucleotide sequence: TGTGCCTACCCCTTAGACCGGGCAGGGTATGGCGGCGAGCAGTTCTTC. This gives the protein CAYPLDRAGYGGEQFF. This chain links TRBV30 with TRBJ2-1; weak D call: TRBD1 (5 bases). The CDR3 consists of 16 residues. V dropped 7 bases and J dropped 10 bases, with 29 bases sitting between them. The germline CDR1 and CDR2 sequences are GTSNPN and SVGIG (reference sequence).

Concerning this clone: In the same sample, other DNA sequences code for this CDR3. The chain couples TRBV19 to TRBJ2-7; tentatively, D is TRBD1 or TRBD2 (5 bases each). This CDR3 has 13 residues. Germline V gives CDR1 LNHDA, CDR2 SQIVND (reference sequence). Trimming pared 5 bases from V and 4 bases from J, leaving 12 bases between. The CDR3 spells CASSRGREYEQYF. The CDR3 DNA sequence: TGTGCCAGTAGTCGGGGCAGGGAATACGAGCAGTACTTC.

The chain joins TRBV11-3 to TRBJ2-3; 10 bases fit TRBD1. Losses at the gene ends were 9 bases for V and 3 bases for J; bases not matched to a gene: 3. The germline CDR1 and CDR2 sequences are SGHNT and YENEEA. This CDR3 has 13 amino acids. The CDR3 here is CASGQGETDTQYF. CDR3 sequence (DNA): TGTGCCAGTGGACAGGGGGAAACAGATACGCAGTATTTT.

The J gene is TRBJ1-2, the V gene TRBV4-1; D might be TRBD1 (5 bases). CDR3 length: 15 residues. V gave up 1 base and J gave up 3 bases, with 12 bases separating them. CDR1 is MGHRA and CDR2 is YSYEKL in the germline V gene. The CDR3 nucleotides read TGCGCCAGCAGCCAAGCAGGGAATGTCGACTATGGCTACACCTTC. It specifies CASSQAGNVDYGYTF.

The V and J genes are TRBV5-4 and TRBJ2-2; 12 bases align to TRBD2. V lost 4 bases and J lost 1; bases outside the gene matches: 5. CDR1 and CDR2 (germline): SGHNT, YYREEE (reference sequence). This CDR3 is 17 amino acids long. CDR3: CASSTPGLAGNTGELFF. DNA for the CDR3: TGTGCCAGCAGCACGCCGGGACTAGCGGGGAACACCGGGGAGCTGTTTTTT.

In regard to this clone: At the DNA level, this CDR3 is encoded by other sequences in the same sample as well. The rearrangement links TRBV7-2 to TRBJ2-5, with D maybe TRBD2 (6 bases). In germline, CDR1 is SGHTA, CDR2 FQGNSA. Trimming left V 2 bases short and J 5 bases short, with 9 bases between. The CDR3 consists of 13 residues. CDR3 in amino acids: CASSLPGVETQYF. In DNA, the CDR3 is TGTGCCAGCAGCTTACCGGGGGTGGAGACCCAGTACTTC.